The 21 T cell receptor beta chains given below trace back to one sample, sequenced in a study of T cell responses to AZD1222 COVID-19 vaccine. Produced via immunoSEQ multiplex PCR; TCRdb's table is partial and in-frame only. Of roughly 60,000 clones detected, 84% appear once; the ten largest clones hold roughly 20%. Sequenced material: peripheral blood, taken on day 0 of AZD1222 vaccination. These receptors came from an adult in good health.

The DNA for the CDR3 is TGTGCCAGCAGTCCACTGAGAGGGACTGGAAACACCATATATTTT. This gives the protein CASSPLRGTGNTIYF. The chain has TRBV27 and TRBJ1-3, with unresolved D. The V end lost 5 bases, the J end lost 2 bases, and 13 bases lay between the germline ends. Germline lookup yields CDR1 MNHEY and CDR2 SMNVEV (reference sequence). This CDR3 is 15 amino acids long.

This chain connects TRBV19 to TRBJ1-1; 8 nucleotides agree with TRBD1. The length of the CDR3 is 13 residues. CDR1 and CDR2 (germline): LNHDA, SQIVND (reference sequence). With 5 bases clipped from V and 5 bases from J, the junction kept 4 bases outside the gene matches. This CDR3 is CASSVDRETEAFF. CDR3 in DNA: TGTGCCAGTAGTGTGGACAGGGAAACTGAAGCTTTCTTT.

This rearrangement joins TRBV3-1 (or the pseudogene TRBV3-2) to TRBJ2-2; D not resolved. V was pared by 2 bases and J by 0 bases, with 7 bases between. Germline CDR1 LGHDT, CDR2 YNNKEL (reference sequence). This CDR3 has 15 amino acids. CDR3: CASSQISANTGELFF. The CDR3 nucleotides read TGTGCCAGCAGCCAAATATCCGCGAACACCGGGGAGCTGTTTTTT.

The rearrangement uses TRBV6-2 or TRBV6-3 and TRBJ1-5; tentative D call: TRBD1 (6 bases). Germline values: CDR1 MNHEY, CDR2 SVGEGT. V was clipped by 4 bases and J by 0 bases, with 16 bases between them. This CDR3 has 17 residues. The DNA of the CDR3 is TGTGCCAGCAGTTTGCTGCCGGACAGCTATAGCAATCAGCCCCAGCATTTT. Encoded protein: CASSLLPDSYSNQPQHF.

In this sample, this clone is medium-sized. Other DNA sequences in the sample encode the same CDR3. J is TRBJ1-1 and V is TRBV7-9; D is ambiguous. V lost 1 base and J lost 0, with 3 bases in between. The CDR3 covers 13 residues. Germline lookup yields CDR1 SEHNR and CDR2 FQNEAQ (reference sequence). CDR3 in amino acids: CASSLDVNTEAFF. For the CDR3, the DNA is TGTGCCAGCAGCTTAGATGTGAACACTGAAGCTTTCTTT.

On this clone: Within the sample, other DNA sequences also encode this same CDR3. The J gene is TRBJ1-2, the V gene TRBV5-1, with 9 bases aligning to TRBD1. Germline-derived CDR1 and CDR2 are SGHRS and YFSETQ. The CDR3 has 14 residues. The V and J ends lost 3 bases and 2 bases, in that order; junction bases with no gene match: 2. The CDR3 DNA reads as TGCGCCAGCAGCTCCGGGACAGGGAACTATGGCTACACCTTC. It codes for CASSSGTGNYGYTF.

This clone was observed once. The chain recombines TRBV24-1 with TRBJ1-1, with TRBD1 as a possible D gene (6 bases). CDR1 and CDR2 from the germline V gene are KGHDR and SFDVKD. The CDR3 loop spans 14 amino acids. V gave up 7 bases and J gave up 3 bases, with 14 bases separating them. The CDR3 here is CATSPGDVDTEAFF. Written as DNA, the CDR3 is TGTGCCACCAGCCCAGGGGATGTAGACACTGAAGCTTTCTTT.

In DNA form, the CDR3 reads TGTGCCAGCAAATTCGGGACAGGCTATGGCTACACCTTC. Its translation: CASKFGTGYGYTF. The chain couples TRBV12-3 or TRBV12-4 to TRBJ1-2, with 8 bases lining up with TRBD1. This CDR3 has 13 amino acids. The V and J ends lost 7 bases and 4 bases, in that order; junction bases with no gene match: 5.

This clone was counted only a few times. This rearrangement joins TRBV18 to TRBJ1-2; D perhaps matches TRBD1 (6 bases). CDR1 KGHSH and CDR2 LQKENI come from the germline V gene. The CDR3 consists of 14 residues. Deletions cut 3 bases from V and 8 bases from J, with 16 bases between. The CDR3 nucleotides are TGTGCCAGCTCACCGAACGGGGATCAGGGGGGCTACACCTTC. As protein: CASSPNGDQGGYTF.

The rearrangement uses TRBV11-3 and TRBJ2-1, with D tentatively TRBD2 (5 bases). The CDR3 covers 15 residues. Trimming stripped 4 bases from V and 8 bases from J, with 18 bases between. Germline CDR1 and CDR2: SGHNT and YENEEA. CDR3 sequence: CASSSPLNLGDEQFF. CDR3 sequence (DNA): TGTGCCAGCAGCTCGCCTTTGAACTTGGGAGATGAGCAGTTCTTC.

The chain uses TRBV7-9 and TRBJ2-7; D not resolved. Trimming shortened V by 1 base and J by 4 bases, and 2 bases separated the two germline ends. The CDR3 contains 11 residues. CDR1 is SEHNR, CDR2 FQNEAQ, per germline (reference sequence). The CDR3 nucleotides are TGTGCCAGCAGCTTAGAATACGAGCAGTACTTC. Translation: CASSLEYEQYF.

The chain couples TRBV10-3 to TRBJ2-1, with D unclear. The CDR3 sequence is 13 residues long. Trimming took off 3 bases at V and 2 bases at J, with 5 bases between the two ends. Germline V gene lookup returns CDR1 ENHRY and CDR2 SYGVKD. Here the CDR3 reads CAISDGTYNEQFF. CDR3 sequence (DNA): TGTGCCATCAGTGATGGGACCTACAATGAGCAGTTCTTC.

The chain joins TRBV19 to TRBJ1-1; D not resolved. The CDR3 covers 13 residues. Deletions cut 7 bases from V and 2 bases from J, with 11 bases between. Germline loops: CDR1 LNHDA, CDR2 SQIVND (reference sequence). The CDR3 sequence: CASTVALNTEAFF. Here the CDR3 DNA reads TGTGCCAGTACTGTGGCACTAAACACTGAAGCTTTCTTT.

The V gene is TRBV28, the J gene TRBJ1-1; D remains unclear. The CDR3 has 12 amino acids. V was clipped by 9 bases and J by 1 base, with 9 bases between them. Germline V gene data show CDR1 as MDHEN and CDR2 as SYDVKM. In DNA form, the CDR3 reads TGTGCCAGTATAGCAGGGAACACTGAAGCTTTCTTT. Translating it yields CASIAGNTEAFF.

The chain has TRBV9 and TRBJ1-1; tentative D call: TRBD1 (5 bases). This CDR3 has 15 amino acids. Germline CDR1 SGDLS, CDR2 YYNGEE. Trimming left V 3 bases short and J 6 bases short, with 18 bases between. DNA of the CDR3: TGTGCCAGCAGCGCTACGTCCCAGGGTCAATCTGAAGCTTTCTTT. The encoded protein is CASSATSQGQSEAFF.

The rearrangement joins TRBV5-6 to TRBJ1-2; a possible D gene is TRBD1 (6 bases). The CDR3 runs 14 residues. V lost 0 bases and J lost 8, with 14 bases in between. CDR1 and CDR2 from the germline V gene are SGHDT and YYEEEE. The CDR3 region is CASSLAGDDLGYTF. In DNA, the CDR3 is TGTGCCAGCAGCTTGGCAGGGGATGATTTAGGCTACACCTTC.

The V and J genes are TRBV7-9 and TRBJ2-5, with D possibly being TRBD1 (7 bases). Looked up from germline, CDR1 is SEHNR and CDR2 is FQNEAQ (reference sequence). V gave up 8 bases and J gave up 5 bases, with 24 bases separating them. This CDR3 has 16 amino acids. CDR3 nucleotide sequence: TGTGCCAGCCGCTCCGGGGAGACAGGGAGGAAGGAGACCCAGTACTTC. Translation gives CASRSGETGRKETQYF.

The J gene is TRBJ2-1, the V gene TRBV19; D is possibly TRBD1 (5 bases). From germline, CDR1 is LNHDA and CDR2 SQIVND (reference sequence). The CDR3 covers 14 residues. The V end was cut by 5 bases, the J end by 3 bases, with 11 bases between. The CDR3: CASSLRRGYNEQFF. In DNA form, the CDR3 reads TGTGCCAGTAGTCTCCGTAGGGGCTACAATGAGCAGTTCTTC.

V and J are TRBV3-1 (or the pseudogene TRBV3-2) and TRBJ1-2; 11 nucleotides match TRBD1. Germline assignment: CDR1 LGHDT and CDR2 YNNKEL (reference sequence). This CDR3 has 17 amino acids. The trim removed 0 bases at V and 5 bases at J, leaving 8 bases unmatched. CDR3 residues: CASSQEGWDRGRYGYTF. For the CDR3, the DNA is TGTGCCAGCAGCCAAGAAGGGTGGGACAGGGGGAGGTATGGCTACACCTTC.

The chain has TRBV18 and TRBJ2-7; 7 bases map to TRBD2. Germline-derived CDR1 and CDR2 are KGHSH and LQKENI. The CDR3 totals 14 residues. V gave up 4 bases and J gave up 1 base; unmatched junction bases: 4. In DNA, the CDR3 is TGTGCCAGCTCACGGACTAGATCTTCCTACGAGCAGTACTTC. Its translation: CASSRTRSSYEQYF. The full variable domain, completed using reference TRBV18 and TRBJ2-7, is NAGVMQNPRHLVRRRGQEARLRCSPMKGHSHVYWYRQLPEEGLKFMVYLQKENIIDESGMPKERFSAEFPKEGPSILRIQQVVRGDSAAYFCASSRTRSSYEQYFGPGTRLTVT.

V is TRBV7-2 and J is TRBJ2-2; TRBD1 is a possible D gene (5 bases). Germline loops: CDR1 SGHTA, CDR2 FQGNSA. The CDR3 sequence is 13 residues long. V was trimmed by 5 bases and J by 5 bases, leaving 9 bases between them. The CDR3 DNA is TGTGCCAGCAGCGGTAGGGGTACCGGGGAGCTGTTTTTT. It is translated as CASSGRGTGELFF.